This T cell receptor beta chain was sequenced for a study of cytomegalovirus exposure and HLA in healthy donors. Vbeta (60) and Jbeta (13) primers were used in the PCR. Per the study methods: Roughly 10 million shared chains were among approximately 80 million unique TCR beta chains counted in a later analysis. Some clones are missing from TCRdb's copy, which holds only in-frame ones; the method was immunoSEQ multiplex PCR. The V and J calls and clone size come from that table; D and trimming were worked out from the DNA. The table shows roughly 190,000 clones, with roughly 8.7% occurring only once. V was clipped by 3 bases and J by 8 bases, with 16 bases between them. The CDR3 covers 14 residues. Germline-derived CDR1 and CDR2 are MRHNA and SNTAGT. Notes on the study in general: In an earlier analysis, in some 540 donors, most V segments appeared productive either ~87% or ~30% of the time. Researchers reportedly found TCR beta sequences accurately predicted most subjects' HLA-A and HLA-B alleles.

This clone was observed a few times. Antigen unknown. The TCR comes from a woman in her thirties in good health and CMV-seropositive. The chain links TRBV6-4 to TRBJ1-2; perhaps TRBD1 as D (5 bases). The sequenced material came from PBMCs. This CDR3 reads CASSERNRPSGYTF. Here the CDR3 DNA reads TGTGCCAGCAGTGAGAGGAACAGGCCCTCGGGCTACACCTTC.